These 22 T cell receptor beta chains were all obtained from the same sample, sequenced in a study of cytomegalovirus exposure and HLA in healthy donors. PCR involved 60 Vbeta and 13 Jbeta primers. Profiled with immunoSEQ multiplex PCR; TCRdb holds only in-frame clones, not every one. The sample has 120,000 or so clones; around 77% are singletons. The sequenced material came from PBMCs. The origin of the receptors is a man aged 18 to 35 in good health and CMV-seropositive.

This chain links TRBV28 with TRBJ1-5; D is unclear. Deletions cut 6 bases from V and 0 bases from J, with 21 bases between. The length of the CDR3 is 18 residues. CDR1 and CDR2 from the germline V gene are MDHEN and SYDVKM. This CDR3 reads CASSPLWHSHYSNQPQHF. The CDR3 DNA reads TGTGCCAGCAGCCCTCTGTGGCATTCCCATTATAGCAATCAGCCCCAGCATTTT.

This chain connects TRBV2 to TRBJ1-2; a weak D match, TRBD1 (5 bases). The germline gives CDR1 SNHLY, CDR2 FYNNEI. V was clipped by 1 base and J by 8 bases, with 11 bases between them. The CDR3 runs 13 residues. The CDR3 reads CASSEVGVGGYTF. The DNA for the CDR3 is TGTGCCAGCAGTGAAGTAGGGGTAGGGGGCTACACCTTC.

As to this clone: One junction end does not reproduce the germline sequence, and a read error may be involved. The chain employs TRBV5-1 and TRBJ2-6, with a weak D call TRBD1 (5 bases). The CDR3 runs 15 residues. The germline V gene encodes CDR1 SGHRS and CDR2 YFSETQ. CDR3 DNA sequence: TGCGCCAGCAGCTTGTTCAGTTCTGGGGCCAACGGCCTGACTTTC. Amino acid sequence: CASSLFSSGANGLTF.

A single count supports this clone. The CDR3 nucleotides read TGTGCCAGCAGTTACTCGACCCAGGGCCATGGCTACACCTTC. Encoded protein: CASSYSTQGHGYTF. The rearrangement links TRBV6-5 to TRBJ1-2, with D possibly TRBD1 on 5 matching bases. V lost 0 bases to trimming and J lost 6 bases, with 11 bases between them. The CDR3 has 14 amino acids. Germline CDR1 MNHEY, CDR2 SVGAGI.

The V and J genes are TRBV25-1 and TRBJ2-7; TRBD2 is a possible D gene (6 bases). With 7 bases removed from V and 3 bases from J, the gap between germline ends came to 13 bases. From germline, CDR1 is MGHDK and CDR2 SYGVNS. This CDR3 spans 13 amino acids. As DNA, the CDR3 is TGTGCCAGCACTGCGGGGCACCTCTACGAGCAGTACTTC. Amino acid sequence: CASTAGHLYEQYF.

This chain uses TRBV2 with TRBJ1-6, with 9 bases fitting TRBD1. Per the germline V gene, CDR1 is SNHLY and CDR2 is FYNNEI. The junction had 4 bases not matched to a gene; V was cut back by 7 bases and J by 0 bases. This CDR3 is built from 16 residues. CDR3 loop: CASTGTGSSYNSPLHF. For the CDR3, the DNA is TGTGCCAGCACCGGGACAGGGAGCTCCTATAATTCACCCCTCCACTTT.

The chain is built from TRBV11-2 and TRBJ2-1; D is unclear. Between the trimmed V and J ends, which lost 0 bases and 10 bases, there was a span of 7 bases. This CDR3 spans 12 amino acids. Looked up from germline, CDR1 is SGHAT and CDR2 is FQNNGV. This CDR3 is CASSLDVLEQFF. In DNA form, the CDR3 reads TGTGCCAGCAGCTTAGACGTATTGGAGCAGTTCTTC.

This clone turned up a few times. This sequence joins TRBV28 and TRBJ1-6; D is possibly TRBD1 (5 bases). This CDR3 comprises 15 residues. The germline V gene has CDR1 MDHEN and CDR2 SYDVKM. The ends were cut back, 2 bases at V and 10 bases at J, with 15 bases in the middle. This chain's CDR3 is CASSLNQGWGSPLHF. The CDR3 bases are TGTGCCAGCAGTTTAAATCAGGGATGGGGCTCACCCCTCCACTTT. Using reference TRBV28 and TRBJ1-6 for the parts outside the CDR3, the full variable domain is DVKVTQSSRYLVKRTGEKVFLECVQDMDHENMFWYRQDPGLGLRLIYFSYDVKMKEKGDIPEGYSVSREKKERFSLILESASTNQTSMYLCASSLNQGWGSPLHFGNGTRLTVT.

Only a few counts were recorded for this clone. The chain has TRBV6-5 and TRBJ1-6, with 9 bases identical to TRBD1. CDR3 size: 15 residues. The V and J ends lost 4 bases and 7 bases, in that order; junction bases with no gene match: 5. Germline CDR1 and CDR2: MNHEY and SVGAGI. CDR3 in DNA: TGTGCCAGCAGTTCGCTCGGGACAGGGAATTCACCCCTCCACTTT. It is translated as CASSSLGTGNSPLHF.

This rearrangement joins TRBV27 to TRBJ1-1, with 7 bases identical to TRBD1. The CDR3 totals 13 residues. J gave up 8 bases and V 5 bases, and 8 bases lay outside the gene matches. The germline gives CDR1 MNHEY, CDR2 SMNVEV (reference sequence). The CDR3 region is CASSNRQGSEAFF. In nucleotides, the CDR3 is TGTGCCAGCAGTAACCGACAGGGTTCAGAAGCTTTCTTT.

The V and J genes are TRBV13 and TRBJ2-1; 9 bases agree with TRBD2. The J segment lost 7 bases and the V segment lost 5 bases, leaving 9 bases of the junction unmatched. CDR1 and CDR2 (germline): PRHDT, FYEKMQ (reference sequence). This CDR3 is built from 15 residues. The CDR3 nucleotides are TGTGCCAGCAGCCTGGTTAGCGGGAGACGAAATGAGCAGTTCTTC. The encoded protein is CASSLVSGRRNEQFF.

The chain recombines TRBV5-1 with TRBJ2-2; 7 bases are shared with TRBD1. CDR3 length: 14 amino acids. The germline V gene has CDR1 SGHRS and CDR2 YFSETQ. V shed 3 bases and J 4 bases; nucleotides not matched to a gene: 3. In DNA, the CDR3 is TGCGCCAGCAGCTGGGACAGAGGCACCGGGGAGCTGTTTTTT. Its protein is CASSWDRGTGELFF.

The chain employs TRBV13 and TRBJ2-1; weak D call: TRBD1 (6 bases). Germline V gene lookup returns CDR1 PRHDT and CDR2 FYEKMQ (reference sequence). V gave up 2 bases and J gave up 9 bases, with 14 bases separating them. This CDR3 contains 14 residues. CDR3 amino acids: CASSLRTPQGEQFF. The CDR3 DNA reads TGTGCCAGCAGCTTAAGGACCCCACAGGGTGAGCAGTTCTTC.

The sample holds a few counts of this clone. V is TRBV10-3 and J is TRBJ1-2; 7 positions match TRBD1. The CDR3 consists of 14 residues. The V segment lost 3 bases and the J segment 5 bases; nucleotides outside the gene matches: 6. Germline CDR1 ENHRY, CDR2 SYGVKD. CDR3 residues: CAISDQTGPYGYTF. The CDR3 coding sequence is TGTGCCATCAGTGACCAGACAGGGCCTTATGGCTACACCTTC.

This clone showed up just a few times. CDR3 sequence: CASSLDSLSNQPQHF. In DNA form, the CDR3 reads TGTGCCAGCAGCTTAGACAGCCTCAGCAATCAGCCCCAGCATTTT. The chain recombines TRBV7-2 with TRBJ1-5; no reliable D call. The germline CDR1 and CDR2 sequences are SGHTA and FQGNSA. V was shortened by 1 base and J by 1 base, with 8 bases between the two germline ends. CDR3 length: 15 residues. Looking up the rest from reference TRBV7-2 and TRBJ1-5 gives the full variable domain: GAGVSQSPSNKVTEKGKDVELRCDPISGHTALYWYRQSLGQGLEFLIYFQGNSAPDKSGLPSDRFSAERTGGSVSTLTIQRTQQEDSAVYLCASSLDSLSNQPQHFGDGTRLSIL.

The rearrangement links TRBV29-1 to TRBJ2-3; 12 bases align to TRBD2. Germline trimming cut 7 bases from V and 6 bases from J; bases unmatched to any gene: 5. CDR1 and CDR2 (germline): SQVTM, ANQGSEA. This CDR3 is built from 13 residues. CDR3 region: CSARLAGADTQYF. The CDR3 region has the DNA TGCAGCGCTCGACTAGCGGGAGCTGATACGCAGTATTTT.

The chain combines TRBV27 with TRBJ1-1; 7 nucleotides align to TRBD1. V shed 5 bases, J shed 1 base, and the junction held 7 bases outside the gene matches. There are 15 residues in the CDR3. Germline CDR1 MNHEY, CDR2 SMNVEV (reference sequence). The CDR3 region has the DNA TGTGCCAGCAGTCGACAGGGCGGGGAGAACACTGAAGCTTTCTTT. Protein product: CASSRQGGENTEAFF.

This chain links TRBV7-3 with TRBJ1-1; no definite D call. CDR1 is SGHTA, CDR2 FQGTGA, per germline. This CDR3 is 14 amino acids long. V dropped 1 base and J dropped 5 bases, with 11 bases sitting between them. CDR3 residues: CASSLSGTGTEAFF. The CDR3 DNA reads as TGTGCCAGCAGCTTAAGCGGTACGGGAACTGAAGCTTTCTTT. Using reference TRBV7-3 and TRBJ1-1 for the parts outside the CDR3, the full variable domain is GAGVSQTPSNKVTEKGKYVELRCDPISGHTALYWYRQSLGQGPEFLIYFQGTGAADDSGLPNDRFFAVRPEGSVSTLKIQRTERGDSAVYLCASSLSGTGTEAFFGQGTRLTVV.

The chain couples TRBV2 to TRBJ1-1, with 10 bases lining up with TRBD1. CDR1 and CDR2 from the germline V gene are SNHLY and FYNNEI. After removal of 3 bases from V and 6 bases from J, the junction contained 4 bases not matched to a gene. This CDR3 is 14 amino acids long. The CDR3 DNA sequence: TGTGCCAGCAGTGATGGGACAGGGGTTTCTGAAGCTTTCTTT. Translation: CASSDGTGVSEAFF. The full variable domain, rest sourced from reference TRBV2 and TRBJ1-1, is EPEVTQTPSHQVTQMGQEVILRCVPISNHLYFYWYRQILGQKVEFLVSFYNNEISEKSEIFDDQFSVERPDGSNFTLKIRSTKLEDSAMYFCASSDGTGVSEAFFGQGTRLTVV.

This clone was found once. The CDR3 ends on some other residue instead of the conserved phenylalanine or tryptophan, so this is likely a read error. This chain connects TRBV7-6 to TRBJ1-5; TRBD1 matches at 8 bases. The CDR3 has 15 residues. The germline gives CDR1 SGHVS, CDR2 FNYEAQ. With V trimmed by 4 bases and J by 6 bases, 8 bases remained unmatched. CDR3 coding DNA: TGTGCCAGCAGCTCCCAACAGGGGGTTGGTCAGCCCCAGCATCTT. Its translation: CASSSQQGVGQPQHL.

This chain connects TRBV27 to TRBJ1-2; D is possibly TRBD1 (5 bases). Deletions cut 0 bases from V and 7 bases from J, with 9 bases between. Germline CDR1 and CDR2: MNHEY and SMNVEV (reference sequence). CDR3 length: 13 amino acids. The CDR3 region has the DNA TGTGCCAGCAGTTTATCGCTGCAGGGTGGCTACACCTTC. This sequence encodes CASSLSLQGGYTF.

The sample holds a few counts of this clone. This chain connects TRBV28 to TRBJ1-5; D is unresolved. Deletions cut 2 bases from V and 3 bases from J, with 11 bases between. Germline V CDR1 and CDR2: MDHEN, SYDVKM. This CDR3 comprises 15 residues. The CDR3 DNA is TGTGCCAGCAGTTTACCGCCCGGGAACAATCAGCCCCAGCATTTT. Encoded protein: CASSLPPGNNQPQHF.